The 18 T cell receptor beta chains listed next were all sequenced from one sample in a study of T cell repertoires in cytomegalovirus infection. MiXCR, applied by TCRdb to the reads, yields one record per CDR3 protein. The table includes 150,000 to 180,000 distinct CDR3 sequences, 23% detected once. The sample consisted of PBMCs. The receptors originated from a human donor in good health (CMV status not recorded). Some clones in this sample may be carry-over from other donors' samples.

The chain uses TRBV20-1 and TRBJ2-7, with TRBD2 matching 10 bases. CDR3 size: 13 residues. V shed 7 bases and J 7 bases; nucleotides not matched to a gene: 10. Germline CDR1 reads DFQATT; CDR2 reads SNEGSKA (reference sequence). This CDR3 reads CSVPYLAGDEQYF. CDR3 in DNA: TGCAGTGTACCGTATCTAGCGGGAGATGAGCAGTACTTC.

V and J are TRBV29-1 and TRBJ1-1; 7 nucleotides align to TRBD1. V was pared by 4 bases and J by 5 bases, with 7 bases of the junction left unmatched. CDR3 length: 13 amino acids. CDR1 is SQVTM, CDR2 ANQGSEA, per germline. The CDR3 sequence: CSVGPGQKTEAFF. The CDR3, as DNA: TGCAGCGTTGGTCCGGGACAGAAGACTGAAGCTTTCTTT.

This clonotype has just a few counts. The J gene is TRBJ2-7, the V gene TRBV7-2; D gene ambiguous. The V end was cut by 1 base, the J end by 1 base, with 8 bases between. This CDR3 contains 14 residues. Germline V lookup: CDR1 SGHTA, CDR2 FQGNSA. The CDR3 DNA reads as TGTGCCAGCAGCTTAGAGCTGGGGTCCTACGAGCAGTACTTC. Protein product: CASSLELGSYEQYF.

Notes on this clonotype: A junction boundary mismatches the germline segment, possibly from a read error. The chain recombines TRBV28 with TRBJ2-5; D is undetermined. The CDR3 runs 11 residues. The germline V gene has CDR1 MDHEN and CDR2 SYDVKM. CDR3 bases: TGTGCCCGCAGTTTTTCGGAGACCCAGTACTTC. Protein product: CARSFSETQYF.

There are many counts of this clonotype. In nucleotides, the CDR3 is TGTGCCAGCAGTTACGATGGAAACTCTGGAAACACCATATATTTT. Protein product: CASSYDGNSGNTIYF. The chain couples TRBV6-2 or TRBV6-3 to TRBJ1-3; D not resolved. V lost 2 bases and J lost 0, with 8 bases in between. The germline V gene encodes CDR1 MNHEY and CDR2 SVGEGT. This CDR3 has 15 residues.

This clonotype was detected only a few times. The chain employs TRBV7-6 and TRBJ2-3, with D hard to call. Between the trimmed V and J ends, which lost 1 base and 5 bases, there was a span of 4 bases. This CDR3 has 12 residues. Germline CDR1 SGHVS, CDR2 FNYEAQ. CDR3 region: CASSLVGDTQYF. CDR3 nucleotide sequence: TGTGCCAGCAGCTTAGTAGGAGATACGCAGTATTTT.

This clonotype was detected ten times or more. CDR3 nucleotides: TGTGCCAGCAGCTTACAGGGGGCCGGCACTGAAGCTTTCTTT. Translation gives CASSLQGAGTEAFF. The V gene is TRBV7-2, the J gene TRBJ1-1, with 8 bases identical to TRBD1. CDR3 length: 14 residues. With V trimmed by 2 bases and J by 4 bases, 3 bases remained unmatched. Germline V gives CDR1 SGHTA, CDR2 FQGNSA. The whole variable domain, remainder taken from reference TRBV7-2 and TRBJ1-1, is GAGVSQSPSNKVTEKGKDVELRCDPISGHTALYWYRQSLGQGLEFLIYFQGNSAPDKSGLPSDRFSAERTGGSVSTLTIQRTQQEDSAVYLCASSLQGAGTEAFFGQGTRLTVV.

This chain connects TRBV28 to TRBJ1-1; no firm D call. V gave up 5 bases and J gave up 0 bases, with 13 bases separating them. Germline lookup yields CDR1 MDHEN and CDR2 SYDVKM. The CDR3 totals 15 residues. The CDR3 sequence: CASSPPGGLNTEAFF. DNA for the CDR3: TGTGCCAGCAGTCCACCGGGTGGGCTGAACACTGAAGCTTTCTTT.

The chain uses TRBV2 and TRBJ2-5; no definite D call. Looked up from germline, CDR1 is SNHLY and CDR2 is FYNNEI. Trimming stripped 6 bases from V and 2 bases from J, with 13 bases between. The CDR3 runs to 14 residues. CDR3 bases: TGTGCCAGCAGGAGGACCGCGGCGCAAGAGACCCAGTACTTC. Translation: CASRRTAAQETQYF.

The chain recombines TRBV12-3 or TRBV12-4 with TRBJ2-7, with 8 bases that match TRBD1. V dropped 6 bases and J dropped 3; count of bases not matched to a gene: 7. The CDR3 has 14 amino acids. This CDR3 reads CASSFNRGFYEQYF. CDR3 DNA: TGTGCCAGCAGCTTCAACAGGGGGTTCTACGAGCAGTACTTC.

This clonotype was counted a few times. This sequence joins TRBV7-9 and TRBJ2-1; tentatively, D is TRBD2 (6 bases). V lost 10 bases to trimming and J lost 6 bases, with 13 bases between them. This CDR3 spans 12 amino acids. Per germline, CDR1 SEHNR and CDR2 FQNEAQ (reference sequence). The CDR3 DNA reads as TGTGCCATGTCGGGAGAGGGCAATGAGCAGTTCTTC. Translating it yields CAMSGEGNEQFF.

In nucleotides, the CDR3 is TGCAGCGTTGAAGCCCTAATCACAGGGAGGAAGGGGCAGTACTTC. Encoded protein: CSVEALITGRKGQYF. This chain links TRBV29-1 with TRBJ2-7; D is tentatively TRBD1 or TRBD2 (6 bases each). The germline CDR1 and CDR2 sequences are SQVTM and ANQGSEA. Trimming stripped 1 base from V and 9 bases from J, with 22 bases between. The CDR3 totals 15 residues.

The sample holds a few counts of this clonotype. The CDR3 DNA sequence: TGTGCCAGCAGCCCTGCTAGCGTAAGGAACGAGCAGTACTTC. This sequence encodes CASSPASVRNEQYF. J is TRBJ2-7 and V is TRBV7-2; tentative D call: TRBD2 (6 bases). Germline-derived CDR1 and CDR2 are SGHTA and FQGNSA. This CDR3 is built from 14 residues. Trimming took 5 bases from V and 5 from J, leaving 16 bases between them.

V and J are TRBV28 and TRBJ1-1; possible D gene TRBD1, 5 bases. CDR1 and CDR2 from the germline V gene are MDHEN and SYDVKM. CDR3 length equals 13 residues. Trimming stripped 7 bases from V and 4 bases from J, with 13 bases between. CDR3: CASNIGGGTEAFF. In nucleotides, the CDR3 is TGTGCCAGCAACATTGGTGGGGGCACTGAAGCTTTCTTT.

About this clonotype itself: A read error may produce the germline difference seen at one junction end. The V and J genes are TRBV6-5 and TRBJ1-1, with D unclear. This CDR3 is built from 14 residues. Germline V gives CDR1 MNHEY, CDR2 SVGAGI. The CDR3 protein is CASSSPRFNSEAFF. CDR3 nucleotide sequence: TGTGCCAGCAGTTCCCCCCGATTTAACAGTGAAGCTTTCTTT.

The chain is built from TRBV11-1 and TRBJ2-6; 7 bases line up with TRBD1. V was clipped by 7 bases and J by 1 base; unmatched bases: 13. From germline, CDR1 is SGHAT and CDR2 FQDESV (reference sequence). CDR3 length: 18 residues. The CDR3 nucleotides are TGTGCCAGCACCAAAAGGGGACAGCTTTTGTCTGGGGCCAACGTCCTGACTTTC. This sequence encodes CASTKRGQLLSGANVLTF.

This clonotype appeared a few times. V usage is TRBV27 and J usage is TRBJ1-4; D not resolved. V was clipped by 8 bases and J by 7 bases, with 17 bases between them. The CDR3 extends over 14 amino acids. Per germline, CDR1 MNHEY and CDR2 SMNVEV (reference sequence). CDR3 nucleotide sequence: TGTGCCAGCGCGTATTCGGCAGTGGGTGAAAAACTGTTTTTT. Amino acids: CASAYSAVGEKLFF.

This clonotype was counted between two and nine times. The chain joins TRBV2 to TRBJ1-6; the D is unclear. The CDR3 runs 12 residues. Deletions cut 4 bases from V and 6 bases from J, with 4 bases between. From germline, CDR1 is SNHLY and CDR2 FYNNEI. The CDR3 loop reads CASSVSNSPLHF. The CDR3, as DNA: TGTGCCAGCAGTGTCTCTAATTCACCCCTCCACTTT.